What follows are 8 T cell receptor beta chains derived from one specimen sequenced in a study of T cell repertoires in cytomegalovirus infection. TCRdb used MiXCR to reprocess the reads, holding one entry per CDR3 protein. The data hold approximately 910,000 distinct CDR3 sequences, with about a third observed a single time. Their antigens remain unidentified. The sample consisted of cultured CD8+ T cells from PBMCs, taken from culture after CMV antigen stimulation. Receptor source: a human donor in good health (CMV status not recorded). Some clones in this sample may be carry-over from other donors' samples.

V usage is TRBV11-2 and J usage is TRBJ1-4; no reliable D call. Per germline, CDR1 SGHAT and CDR2 FQNNGV. The V end was cut by 2 bases, the J end by 0 bases, with 13 bases between. This CDR3 comprises 17 residues. In nucleotides, the CDR3 is TGTGCCAGCAGCTTAAGCACACAGCGGGCAACTAATGAAAAACTGTTTTTT. Protein sequence: CASSLSTQRATNEKLFF.

The V call is TRBV12-3 or TRBV12-4, the J call TRBJ2-1, with D tentatively TRBD2 (5 bases). V dropped 3 bases and J dropped 3 bases, with 12 bases sitting between them. The CDR3 has 15 amino acids. The CDR3 nucleotides are TGTGCCAGCAGTTTCAACACGGGAATCTACAATGAGCAGTTCTTC. It is translated as CASSFNTGIYNEQFF.

The CDR3, as DNA: TGTGCCACCAGCCCTCGGACACTCTACAATGAGCAGTTCTTC. It is translated as CATSPRTLYNEQFF. The chain is built from TRBV15 and TRBJ2-1, with D perhaps TRBD1 (5 bases). This CDR3 is 14 amino acids long. Germline V lookup: CDR1 LNHNV, CDR2 YYDKDF (reference sequence). V was shortened by 5 bases and J by 3 bases, with 11 bases between the two germline ends.

V is TRBV5-6 and J is TRBJ2-7; maybe TRBD2 (6 bases). CDR3 size: 15 residues. V lost 4 bases, J lost 3 bases, and 17 bases lay in between. The germline V gene has CDR1 SGHDT and CDR2 YYEEEE. The CDR3 here is CASSLNWDLNYEQYV. CDR3 coding DNA: TGTGCCAGCAGCCTCAATTGGGACTTAAACTACGAGCAGTACGTC.

Ten or more counts support this clonotype. The chain links TRBV7-8 to TRBJ1-1; the match to TRBD1 covers 8 bases. This CDR3 is built from 15 residues. The germline V gene has CDR1 SGHVS and CDR2 FQNEAQ. V lost 4 bases to trimming and J lost 5 bases; unmatched junction nucleotides: 9. The CDR3, as DNA: TGTGCCAGCAGCTCAATGCAGGGGGCTAATACTGAAGCTTTCTTT. It specifies CASSSMQGANTEAFF.

V gene TRBV15 combines with J gene TRBJ1-1; no clear D gene. The V gene lost 5 bases and the J gene lost 0 bases, with 7 bases spanning the gap. The CDR3 is 13 residues long. CDR1 is LNHNV, CDR2 YYDKDF, per germline (reference sequence). CDR3 sequence (DNA): TGTGCCACCAGCGCGGGAATGAACACTGAAGCTTTCTTT. It translates to CATSAGMNTEAFF.

The chain is built from TRBV27 and TRBJ1-6, with 9 bases matching TRBD1. Germline V CDR1 and CDR2: MNHEY, SMNVEV (reference sequence). Trimming cost V 4 bases and J 3 bases; bases outside gene matches: 4. The CDR3 is 16 residues long. The CDR3: CASSWATGGYNSPLHF. CDR3 bases: TGTGCCAGCAGTTGGGCGACAGGGGGCTATAATTCACCCCTCCACTTT.

The table lists this clonotype with a few counts. No conserved phenylalanine or tryptophan ends this CDR3, so it is likely a read error. The CDR3 region is CASSTGIATNEKLFS. CDR3 DNA: TGTGCCAGCAGCACAGGGATCGCAACTAATGAAAAACTGTTTTCT. The chain carries TRBV7-6 and TRBJ1-4; D possibly corresponds to TRBD1 (6 bases). V was trimmed by 5 bases and J by 0 bases, leaving 10 bases between them. Looked up from germline, CDR1 is SGHVS and CDR2 is FNYEAQ. The length of the CDR3 is 15 residues.